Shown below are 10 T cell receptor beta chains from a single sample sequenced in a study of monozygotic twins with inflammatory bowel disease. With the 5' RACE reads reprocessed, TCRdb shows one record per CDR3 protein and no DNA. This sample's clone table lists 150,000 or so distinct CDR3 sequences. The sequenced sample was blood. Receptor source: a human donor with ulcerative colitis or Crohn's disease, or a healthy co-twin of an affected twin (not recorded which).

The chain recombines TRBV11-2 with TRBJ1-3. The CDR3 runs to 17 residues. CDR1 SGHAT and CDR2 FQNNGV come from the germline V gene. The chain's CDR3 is CASSPTAGFFSGNTIYF.

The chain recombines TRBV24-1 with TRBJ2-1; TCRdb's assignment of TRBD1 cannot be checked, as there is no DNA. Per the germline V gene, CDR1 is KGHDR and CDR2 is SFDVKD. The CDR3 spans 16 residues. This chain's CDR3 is CATSDLDRGENNEQFF.

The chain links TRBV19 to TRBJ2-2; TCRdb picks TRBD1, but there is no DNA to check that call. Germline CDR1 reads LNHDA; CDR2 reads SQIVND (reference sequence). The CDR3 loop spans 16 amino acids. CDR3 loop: CASSIVTALNTGELFF.

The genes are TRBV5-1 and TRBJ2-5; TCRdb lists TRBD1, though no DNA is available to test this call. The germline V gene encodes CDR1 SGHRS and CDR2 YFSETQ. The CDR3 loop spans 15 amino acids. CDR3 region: CASSPLTTGQETQYF.

Here the CDR3 reads CSASAPYGQGFGNQPQHF. This chain uses TRBV20-1 with TRBJ1-5; the D gene TCRdb calls, TRBD1, cannot be checked with no DNA. Germline loops: CDR1 DFQATT, CDR2 SNEGSKA (reference sequence). The CDR3 extends over 18 amino acids.

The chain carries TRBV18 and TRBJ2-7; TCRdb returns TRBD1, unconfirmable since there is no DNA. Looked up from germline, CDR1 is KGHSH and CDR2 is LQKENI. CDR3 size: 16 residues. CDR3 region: CASSPQDRGNTFEQYF.

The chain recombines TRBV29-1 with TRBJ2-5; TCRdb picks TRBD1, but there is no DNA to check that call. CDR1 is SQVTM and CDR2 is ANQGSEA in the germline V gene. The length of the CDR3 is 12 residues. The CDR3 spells CSVGTDQETQYF. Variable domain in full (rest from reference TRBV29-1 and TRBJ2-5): SAVISQKPSRDICQRGTSLTIQCQVDSQVTMMFWYRQQPGQSLTLIATANQGSEATYESGFVIDKFPISRPNLTFSTLTVSNMSPEDSSIYLCSVGTDQETQYFGPGTRLLVL.

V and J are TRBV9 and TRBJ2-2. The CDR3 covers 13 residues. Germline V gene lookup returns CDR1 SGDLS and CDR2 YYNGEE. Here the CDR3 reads CASSASVTGELFF.

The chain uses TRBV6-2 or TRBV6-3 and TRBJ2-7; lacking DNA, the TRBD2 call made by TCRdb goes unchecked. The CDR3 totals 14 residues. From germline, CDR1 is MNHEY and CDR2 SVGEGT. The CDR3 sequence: CASSRLAGNTEQYF.

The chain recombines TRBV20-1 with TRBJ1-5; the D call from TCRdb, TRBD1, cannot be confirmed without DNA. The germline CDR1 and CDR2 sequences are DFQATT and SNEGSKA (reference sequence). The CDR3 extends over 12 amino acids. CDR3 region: CSVGTGDQPQHF.